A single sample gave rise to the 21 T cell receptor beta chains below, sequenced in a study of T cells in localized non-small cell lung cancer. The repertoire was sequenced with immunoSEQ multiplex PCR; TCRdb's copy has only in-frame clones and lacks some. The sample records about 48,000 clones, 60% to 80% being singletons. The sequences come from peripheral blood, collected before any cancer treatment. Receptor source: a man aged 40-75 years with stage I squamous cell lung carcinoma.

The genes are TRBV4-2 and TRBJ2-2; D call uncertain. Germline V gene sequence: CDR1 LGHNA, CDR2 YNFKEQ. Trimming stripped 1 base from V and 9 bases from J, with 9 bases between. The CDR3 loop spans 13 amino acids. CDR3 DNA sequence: TGTGCCAGCAGCCAAGGGAATTCGCGGGAGCTGTTTTTT. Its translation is CASSQGNSRELFF.

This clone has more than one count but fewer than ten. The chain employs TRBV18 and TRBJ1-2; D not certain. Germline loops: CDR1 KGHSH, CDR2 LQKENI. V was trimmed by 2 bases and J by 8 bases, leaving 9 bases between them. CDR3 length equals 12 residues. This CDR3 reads CASSPSGIGYTF. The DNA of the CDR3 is TGTGCCAGCTCACCATCGGGAATCGGCTACACCTTC.

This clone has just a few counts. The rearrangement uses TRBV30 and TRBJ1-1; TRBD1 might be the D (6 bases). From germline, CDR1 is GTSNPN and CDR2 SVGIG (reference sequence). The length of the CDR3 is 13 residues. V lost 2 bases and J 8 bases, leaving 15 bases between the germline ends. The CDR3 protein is CAWSRGEAREAFF. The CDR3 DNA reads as TGTGCCTGGAGTAGGGGGGAAGCCCGGGAAGCTTTCTTT.

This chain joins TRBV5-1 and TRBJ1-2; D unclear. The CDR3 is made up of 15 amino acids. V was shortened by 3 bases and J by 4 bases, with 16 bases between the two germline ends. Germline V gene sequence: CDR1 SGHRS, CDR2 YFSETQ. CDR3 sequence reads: CASSSGQARIYGYTF. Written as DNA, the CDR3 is TGCGCCAGCAGCTCTGGGCAGGCCCGAATCTATGGCTACACCTTC.

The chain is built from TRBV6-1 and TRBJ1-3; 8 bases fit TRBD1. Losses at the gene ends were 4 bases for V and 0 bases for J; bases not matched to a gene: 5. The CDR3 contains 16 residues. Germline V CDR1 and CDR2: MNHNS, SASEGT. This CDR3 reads CASSGGDRFSGNTIYF. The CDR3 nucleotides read TGTGCCAGCAGTGGGGGGGACAGGTTCTCTGGAAACACCATATATTTT.

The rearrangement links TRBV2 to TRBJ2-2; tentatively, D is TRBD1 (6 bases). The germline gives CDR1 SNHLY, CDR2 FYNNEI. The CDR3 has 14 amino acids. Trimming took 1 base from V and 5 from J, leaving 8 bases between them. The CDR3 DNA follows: TGTGCCAGCAGTGAAGACAGGGTAACCGGGGAGCTGTTTTTT. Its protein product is CASSEDRVTGELFF.

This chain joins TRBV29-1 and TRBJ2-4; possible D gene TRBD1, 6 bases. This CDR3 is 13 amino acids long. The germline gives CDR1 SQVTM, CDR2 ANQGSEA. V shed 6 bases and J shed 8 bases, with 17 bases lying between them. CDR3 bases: TGCAGCGTCTCCCAGGGGCCCCTGGACATTCAGTACTTC. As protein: CSVSQGPLDIQYF.

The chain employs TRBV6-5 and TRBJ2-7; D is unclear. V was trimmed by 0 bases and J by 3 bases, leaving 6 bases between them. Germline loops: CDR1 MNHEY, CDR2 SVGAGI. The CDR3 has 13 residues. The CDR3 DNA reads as TGTGCCAGCAGTTACTCAACAGACTACGAGCAGTACTTC. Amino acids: CASSYSTDYEQYF.

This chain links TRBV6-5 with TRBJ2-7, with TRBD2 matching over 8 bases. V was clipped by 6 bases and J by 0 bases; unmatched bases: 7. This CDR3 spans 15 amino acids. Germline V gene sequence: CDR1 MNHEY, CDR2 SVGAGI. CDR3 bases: TGTGCCAGCAGCGCCCGGGGGGGCACCTCCTACGAGCAGTACTTC. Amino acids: CASSARGGTSYEQYF.

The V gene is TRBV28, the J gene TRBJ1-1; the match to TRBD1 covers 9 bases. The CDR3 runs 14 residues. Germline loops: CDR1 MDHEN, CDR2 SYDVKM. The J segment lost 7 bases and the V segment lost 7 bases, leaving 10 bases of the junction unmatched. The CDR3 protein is CASTDTGGAVEAFF. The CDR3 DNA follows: TGTGCCAGCACTGATACAGGGGGCGCGGTTGAAGCTTTCTTT.

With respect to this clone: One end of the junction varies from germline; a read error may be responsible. Here the CDR3 reads CASSPGRGGLYNEQFF. CDR3 coding DNA: TGCGCCAGCAGCCCCGGCAGGGGGGGCCTCTACAATGAGCAGTTCTTC. This chain connects TRBV7-8 to TRBJ2-1; the D gene could be TRBD1 or TRBD2 (7 bases each). Per the germline V gene, CDR1 is SGHVS and CDR2 is FQNEAQ. This CDR3 contains 16 residues.

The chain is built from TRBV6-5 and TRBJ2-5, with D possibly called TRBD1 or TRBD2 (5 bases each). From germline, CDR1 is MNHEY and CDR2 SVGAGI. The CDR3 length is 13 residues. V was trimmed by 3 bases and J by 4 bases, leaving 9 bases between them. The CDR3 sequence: CASSYGGGETQYF. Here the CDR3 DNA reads TGTGCCAGCAGTTATGGGGGTGGAGAGACCCAGTACTTC.

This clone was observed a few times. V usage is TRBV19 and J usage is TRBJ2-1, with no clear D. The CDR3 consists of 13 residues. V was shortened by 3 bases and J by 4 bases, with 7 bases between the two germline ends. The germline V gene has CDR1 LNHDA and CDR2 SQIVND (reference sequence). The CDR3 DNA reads TGTGCCAGTAGTATCAGCGATTACAATGAGCAGTTCTTC. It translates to CASSISDYNEQFF.

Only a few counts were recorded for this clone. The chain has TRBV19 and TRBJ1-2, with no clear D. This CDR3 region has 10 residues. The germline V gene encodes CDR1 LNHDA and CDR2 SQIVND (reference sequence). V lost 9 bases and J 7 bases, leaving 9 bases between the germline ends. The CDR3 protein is CASAAGGYTF. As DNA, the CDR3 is TGTGCCAGCGCCGCTGGTGGCTACACCTTC.

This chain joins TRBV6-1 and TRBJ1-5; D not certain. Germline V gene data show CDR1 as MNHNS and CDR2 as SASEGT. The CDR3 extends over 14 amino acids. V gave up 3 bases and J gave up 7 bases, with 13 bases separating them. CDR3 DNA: TGTGCCAGCAGTGACTCCGGGAGTAGACAGCCCCAGCATTTT. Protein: CASSDSGSRQPQHF.

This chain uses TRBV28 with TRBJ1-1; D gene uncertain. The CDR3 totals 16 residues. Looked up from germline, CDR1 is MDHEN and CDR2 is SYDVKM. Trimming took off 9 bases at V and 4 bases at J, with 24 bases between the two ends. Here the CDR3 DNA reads TGTGCCAGGCTCCTTAGGGCCGCTCCAGAGGGCACTGAAGCTTTCTTT. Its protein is CARLLRAAPEGTEAFF.

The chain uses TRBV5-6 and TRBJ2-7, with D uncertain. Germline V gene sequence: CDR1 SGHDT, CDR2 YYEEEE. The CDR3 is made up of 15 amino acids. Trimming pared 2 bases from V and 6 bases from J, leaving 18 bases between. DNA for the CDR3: TGTGCCAGCAGCTTACTCATCATTCCGAAGACCGAGCAGTACTTC. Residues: CASSLLIIPKTEQYF. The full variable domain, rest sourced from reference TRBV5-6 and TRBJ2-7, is DAGVTQSPTHLIKTRGQQVTLRCSPKSGHDTVSWYQQALGQGPQFIFQYYEEEERQRGNFPDRFSGHQFPNYSSELNVNALLLGDSALYLCASSLLIIPKTEQYFGPGTRLTVT.

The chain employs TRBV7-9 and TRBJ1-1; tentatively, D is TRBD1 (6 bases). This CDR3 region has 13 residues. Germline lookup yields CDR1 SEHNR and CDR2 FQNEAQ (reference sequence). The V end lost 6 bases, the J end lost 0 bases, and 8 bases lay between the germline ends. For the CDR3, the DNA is TGTGCCAGCAGAGGACAGCTGAACACTGAAGCTTTCTTT. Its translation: CASRGQLNTEAFF.

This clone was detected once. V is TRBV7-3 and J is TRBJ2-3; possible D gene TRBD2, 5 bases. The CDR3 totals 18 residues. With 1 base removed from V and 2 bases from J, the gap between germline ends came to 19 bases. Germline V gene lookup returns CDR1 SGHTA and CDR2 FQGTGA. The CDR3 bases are TGTGCCAGCAGCTTAAGGCCCACGGTCCGGGGTAACACAGATACGCAGTATTTT. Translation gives CASSLRPTVRGNTDTQYF.

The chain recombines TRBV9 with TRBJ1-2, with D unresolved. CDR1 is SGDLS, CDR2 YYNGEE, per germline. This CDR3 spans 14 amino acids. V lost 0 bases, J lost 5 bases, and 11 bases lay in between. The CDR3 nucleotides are TGTGCCAGCAGCGTAGGTGGGGTTGGATATGGCTACACCTTC. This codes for CASSVGGVGYGYTF.

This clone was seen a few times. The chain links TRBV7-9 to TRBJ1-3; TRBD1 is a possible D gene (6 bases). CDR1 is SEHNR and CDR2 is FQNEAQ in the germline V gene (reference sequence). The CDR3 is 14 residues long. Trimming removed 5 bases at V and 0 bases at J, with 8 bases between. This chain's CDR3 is CASSPTGSGNTIYF. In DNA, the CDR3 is TGTGCCAGCAGCCCGACAGGCTCTGGAAACACCATATATTTT. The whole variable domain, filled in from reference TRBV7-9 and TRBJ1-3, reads DTGVSQNPRHKITKRGQNVTFRCDPISEHNRLYWYRQTLGQGPEFLTYFQNEAQLEKSRLLSDRFSAERPKGSFSTLEIQRTEQGDSAMYLCASSPTGSGNTIYFGEGSWLTVV.